These 18 T cell receptor beta chains were all obtained from the same sample, sequenced in a study of T cell changes during pregnancy in multiple sclerosis. Libraries were prepared by immunoSEQ multiplex PCR; TCRdb keeps only in-frame clonotypes and omits some of them. The repertoire holds some 60,000 clones, with about 88% as singletons. Sequencing used peripheral blood, obtained after pregnancy. The receptors originated from a female donor with multiple sclerosis, enrolled in a pregnancy study.

The V gene is TRBV5-6, the J gene TRBJ1-2; TRBD1 aligns across 9 bases. V gave up 5 bases and J gave up 8 bases; unmatched junction bases: 7. The V gene's germline CDR1 is SGHDT and CDR2 YYEEEE. This CDR3 contains 13 residues. The CDR3: CASRLRDRAGYTF. The DNA for the CDR3 is TGTGCCAGCAGACTCCGGGACAGGGCGGGCTACACCTTC.

The chain combines TRBV5-6 with TRBJ2-7; TRBD1 matches at 9 bases. Per the germline V gene, CDR1 is SGHDT and CDR2 is YYEEEE. This CDR3 is 15 amino acids long. Germline trimming cut 0 bases from V and 3 bases from J; bases unmatched to any gene: 4. CDR3 protein: CASSLVGTGFYEQYF. As DNA, the CDR3 is TGTGCCAGCAGCTTGGTCGGGACAGGGTTCTACGAGCAGTACTTC.

The genes are TRBV5-1 and TRBJ1-2, with 8 bases aligning to TRBD1. This CDR3 region has 14 residues. Per germline, CDR1 SGHRS and CDR2 YFSETQ. The ends lost 1 base at V and 4 bases at J; junction bases unmatched: 3. As DNA, the CDR3 is TGCGCCAGCAGCTTGCTGGGACAGGTCTATGGCTACACCTTC. This gives the protein CASSLLGQVYGYTF.

J is TRBJ1-6 and V is TRBV28; D might be TRBD1 (5 bases). The germline V gene encodes CDR1 MDHEN and CDR2 SYDVKM. The CDR3 loop spans 14 amino acids. With 6 bases removed from V and 7 bases from J, the gap between germline ends came to 13 bases. The DNA of the CDR3 is TGTGCCAGCAGCGGGACTTTAGCCAATTCACCCCTCCACTTT. Amino acids: CASSGTLANSPLHF.

The chain joins TRBV2 to TRBJ2-1; D unclear. In germline, CDR1 is SNHLY, CDR2 FYNNEI. The V end lost 8 bases, the J end lost 6 bases, and 11 bases lay between the germline ends. CDR3 length: 12 residues. CDR3: CASGTDFNEQFF. The DNA for the CDR3 is TGTGCCAGCGGAACAGATTTCAATGAGCAGTTCTTC.

The rearrangement uses TRBV5-4 and TRBJ1-1; 8 nucleotides match TRBD1. V shed 4 bases, J shed 1 base, and the junction held 9 bases outside the gene matches. The CDR3 length is 16 residues. Per germline, CDR1 SGHNT and CDR2 YYREEE (reference sequence). The CDR3 reads CASSLRTGYENTEAFF. The CDR3 DNA sequence: TGTGCCAGCAGCCTGCGGACAGGGTATGAGAACACTGAAGCTTTCTTT. The full variable domain, with the rest looked up from reference TRBV5-4 and TRBJ1-1, is ETGVTQSPTHLIKTRGQQVTLRCSSQSGHNTVSWYQQALGQGPQFIFQYYREEENGRGNFPPRFSGLQFPNYSSELNVNALELDDSALYLCASSLRTGYENTEAFFGQGTRLTVV.

The V gene is TRBV4-1, the J gene TRBJ1-4; 8 bases are a match to TRBD1. Germline lookup yields CDR1 MGHRA and CDR2 YSYEKL. J lost 6 bases, V lost 4 bases, and 7 bases had no gene match. The CDR3 contains 15 residues. The CDR3 spells CASSLYDRGDEKLFF. CDR3 sequence (DNA): TGCGCCAGCAGCCTCTACGACAGGGGAGATGAAAAACTGTTTTTT.

The gene calls are TRBV5-4 and TRBJ2-5; D remains ambiguous. Between the trimmed V and J ends, which lost 1 base and 2 bases, there was a span of 9 bases. Per germline, CDR1 SGHNT and CDR2 YYREEE (reference sequence). The CDR3 has 14 amino acids. Here the CDR3 reads CASSLTRGQETQYF. CDR3 sequence (DNA): TGTGCCAGCAGCTTGACGAGAGGTCAAGAGACCCAGTACTTC.

The V call is TRBV7-2, the J call TRBJ2-3, with 7 positions matching TRBD2. V was clipped by 0 bases and J by 9 bases; unmatched bases: 12. Germline V lookup: CDR1 SGHTA, CDR2 FQGNSA. The CDR3 totals 16 residues. The DNA of the CDR3 is TGTGCCAGCAGCTTAGCCCAGGGACTAATATCAGGAACGCAGTATTTT. It encodes CASSLAQGLISGTQYF.

This chain uses TRBV5-6 with TRBJ2-3, with TRBD2 as a possible D gene (5 bases). The germline V gene has CDR1 SGHDT and CDR2 YYEEEE. The CDR3 is 15 amino acids. Deletions cut 2 bases from V and 4 bases from J, with 14 bases between. The CDR3 spells CASSFRGLYADTQYF. The CDR3 DNA follows: TGTGCCAGCAGCTTTCGGGGTTTGTATGCAGATACGCAGTATTTT.

The CDR3 here is CASGGYRDRLFF. The CDR3 DNA sequence: TGTGCCAGCGGCGGCTACAGGGATAGGCTGTTTTTT. This chain joins TRBV28 and TRBJ1-4; possibly TRBD1 for D (6 bases). Germline CDR1 reads MDHEN; CDR2 reads SYDVKM. CDR3 length equals 12 residues. Trimming removed 8 bases from V and 14 bases from J, with 18 bases in between.

J is TRBJ2-7 and V is TRBV15; no reliable D call. V was shortened by 3 bases and J by 4 bases, with 10 bases between the two germline ends. The CDR3 length is 13 residues. Germline loops: CDR1 LNHNV, CDR2 YYDKDF (reference sequence). The chain's CDR3 is CATSRSNSYEQYF. In DNA form, the CDR3 reads TGTGCCACCAGCAGGAGTAATAGTTACGAGCAGTACTTC.

The chain carries TRBV4-1 and TRBJ1-2; D remains unclear. Germline V CDR1 and CDR2: MGHRA, YSYEKL. V gave up 1 base and J gave up 7 bases, with 19 bases separating them. The length of the CDR3 is 16 residues. CDR3 coding DNA: TGCGCCAGCAGCCAAGTCGGGCGGCTGCGGGTGAGTGGCTACACCTTC. It specifies CASSQVGRLRVSGYTF.

This chain links TRBV6-4 with TRBJ1-5, with D uncertain. The CDR3 totals 13 residues. The V and J ends lost 3 bases and 2 bases respectively, with 5 bases between them. Germline V gene data show CDR1 as MRHNA and CDR2 as SNTAGT. As DNA, the CDR3 is TGTGCCAGCAGTGAGGGAGGCAATCAGCCCCAGCATTTT. The encoded protein is CASSEGGNQPQHF.

The rearrangement uses TRBV9 and TRBJ1-2; D is uncertain. V shed 4 bases and J shed 5 bases, with 18 bases lying between them. This CDR3 is 15 amino acids long. CDR1 SGDLS and CDR2 YYNGEE come from the germline V gene. This CDR3 reads CASSPLGEGPYGYTF. In DNA, the CDR3 is TGTGCCAGCAGCCCCCTGGGAGAAGGTCCGTATGGCTACACCTTC.

This clone has a handful of counts. The rearrangement joins TRBV13 to TRBJ2-3; TRBD2 agrees at 9 bases. J lost 2 bases, V lost 3 bases, and 15 bases had no gene match. Germline V gene sequence: CDR1 PRHDT, CDR2 FYEKMQ (reference sequence). CDR3 length equals 19 residues. This CDR3 is CASSFLDFIAGGVTDTQYF. The CDR3 DNA reads as TGTGCCAGCAGCTTCTTGGACTTTATTGCGGGGGGGGTCACAGATACGCAGTATTTT.

This rearrangement joins TRBV5-4 to TRBJ1-1; D is perhaps TRBD1 (6 bases). CDR1 is SGHNT, CDR2 YYREEE, per germline (reference sequence). This CDR3 spans 15 amino acids. The V end lost 4 bases, the J end lost 4 bases, and 17 bases lay between the germline ends. In DNA, the CDR3 is TGTGCCAGCAGCGCTGGTGGGGGGGCGTCCACTGAAGCTTTCTTT. It encodes CASSAGGGASTEAFF.

V and J are TRBV28 and TRBJ1-2; no firm D call. The V gene lost 5 bases and the J gene lost 8 bases, with 12 bases spanning the gap. The length of the CDR3 is 12 residues. The V gene's germline CDR1 is MDHEN and CDR2 SYDVKM. The CDR3 nucleotides read TGTGCCAGCAGTCTTACTCGGGGAGGCTACACCTTC. Its translation: CASSLTRGGYTF.